A single sample is the source of the 18 T cell receptor beta chains below, sequenced in a study of post-analysis software for immune sequencing data. Study-wide results and caveats: Patients showed TRBV5-6, TRBV5-1 and TRBV20-1 among five TRBV segments more frequent than in controls.

Carried by the TCR beta cDNA libraries were unique molecular identifiers. Using its own MiXCR run on the PCR reads, TCRdb lists one record per CDR3 protein. Of fewer than 850,000 distinct CDR3 sequences detected, around 45% appear once; the ten largest clones hold 4% to 5%. Their antigens remain unidentified. The sequenced sample consisted of blood. The receptors stem from a girl aged 10 to 17 with multiple sclerosis.

This clonotype was observed a few times. The chain combines TRBV5-1 with TRBJ1-3; D remains unclear. The CDR3 spans 16 residues. CDR1 SGHRS and CDR2 YFSETQ come from the germline V gene. Trimming shortened V by 0 bases and J by 3 bases, and 13 bases separated the two germline ends. The CDR3 coding sequence is TGCGCCAGCAGCTTGGGTCCCTCCAGCGGTGGAAACACCATATATTTT. This codes for CASSLGPSSGGNTIYF.

This chain connects TRBV5-6 to TRBJ2-3; D not resolved. The CDR3 contains 15 residues. V lost 5 bases and J 1 base, leaving 14 bases between the germline ends. The germline CDR1 and CDR2 sequences are SGHDT and YYEEEE. The CDR3 region has the DNA TGTGCCAGCAGTCTCCTAGTTAGCCGCACAGATACGCAGTATTTT. This sequence encodes CASSLLVSRTDTQYF.

J is TRBJ2-3 and V is TRBV7-8; 9 bases map to TRBD1. Germline assignment: CDR1 SGHVS and CDR2 FQNEAQ. This CDR3 is built from 15 residues. Trimming removed 5 bases from V and 1 base from J; junction bases left unmatched: 4. The CDR3 protein is CASSTRTGGTDTQYF. Here the CDR3 DNA reads TGTGCCAGCAGCACCCGGACAGGGGGCACAGATACGCAGTATTTT. Filled out from reference TRBV7-8 and TRBJ2-3, the complete variable domain reads GAGVSQSPRYKVAKRGQDVALRCDPISGHVSLFWYQQALGQGPEFLTYFQNEAQLDKSGLPSDRFFAERPEGSVSTLKIQRTQQEDSAVYLCASSTRTGGTDTQYFGPGTRLTVL.

This clonotype was seen just once. The J gene is TRBJ2-1, the V gene TRBV12-3 or TRBV12-4; no firm D call. The CDR3 length is 15 residues. V was cut by 0 bases and J by 8 bases, with 14 bases left in between. The CDR3 nucleotides are TGTGCCAGCAGTTTAGCTAGTCAGATGGTGGATGAGCAGTTCTTC. Translating it yields CASSLASQMVDEQFF.

This clonotype was found a few times. The chain joins TRBV5-1 to TRBJ2-1; 12 bases agree with TRBD2. The CDR3 loop spans 15 amino acids. The junction had 4 bases not matched to a gene; V was cut back by 1 base and J by 8 bases. CDR1 is SGHRS, CDR2 YFSETQ, per germline. The CDR3, as DNA: TGCGCCAGCAGCTTGCGACTAGCGGGAGAGCATGAGCAGTTCTTC. Amino acid sequence: CASSLRLAGEHEQFF.

This sequence joins TRBV24-1 and TRBJ2-1; 11 nucleotides align to TRBD2. This CDR3 comprises 17 residues. Germline-derived CDR1 and CDR2 are KGHDR and SFDVKD. The V and J ends lost 3 bases and 9 bases, in that order; junction bases with no gene match: 12. The CDR3 region is CATSDPTSGSSYGEQFF. CDR3 bases: TGTGCCACCAGTGATCCCACTAGCGGGAGTAGTTACGGTGAGCAGTTCTTC.

The chain has TRBV5-1 and TRBJ1-1; 11 bases match TRBD1. This CDR3 contains 17 residues. J lost 0 bases, V lost 7 bases, and 11 bases had no gene match. Germline CDR1 SGHRS, CDR2 YFSETQ. CDR3 coding DNA: TGCGCCAGCTCTATCCAAGGACAGGGGGCTCTGAACACTGAAGCTTTCTTT. It is translated as CASSIQGQGALNTEAFF.

This clonotype was detected a few times. This chain links TRBV20-1 with TRBJ2-3; TRBD2 might be the D (7 bases). CDR3 length equals 15 residues. V was clipped by 1 base and J by 8 bases, with 19 bases between them. The germline V gene encodes CDR1 DFQATT and CDR2 SNEGSKA (reference sequence). This chain's CDR3 is CSARGSSGGGGTQYF. CDR3 sequence (DNA): TGCAGTGCTAGAGGTTCCTCCGGGGGAGGGGGTACGCAGTATTTT.

The chain is built from TRBV4-1 and TRBJ2-1; 12 nucleotides agree with TRBD2. V dropped 0 bases and J dropped 1; count of bases not matched to a gene: 10. This CDR3 is 20 amino acids long. CDR1 and CDR2 from the germline V gene are MGHRA and YSYEKL. The CDR3, as DNA: TGCGCCAGCAGCCAAGACTTTCTAGCGGGAGGGCCTAGGTCCTACAATGAGCAGTTCTTC. This gives the protein CASSQDFLAGGPRSYNEQFF.

This clonotype was seen only a few times. The gene calls are TRBV27 and TRBJ2-7; tentative D call: TRBD2 (6 bases). Germline V gene data show CDR1 as MNHEY and CDR2 as SMNVEV (reference sequence). The CDR3 runs to 15 residues. Between the trimmed V and J ends, which lost 2 bases and 4 bases, there was a span of 15 bases. The CDR3 spells CASSLKGSSGYEQYF. The CDR3 nucleotides are TGTGCCAGCAGTTTAAAAGGCAGCAGCGGGTACGAGCAGTACTTC.

V gene TRBV29-1 combines with J gene TRBJ2-7; D may be TRBD1 or TRBD2 (5 bases each). This CDR3 is built from 11 residues. Germline-derived CDR1 and CDR2 are SQVTM and ANQGSEA. As DNA, the CDR3 is TGCACCGTGGGGGACCTCTACGAGCAGTACTTC. Protein sequence: CTVGDLYEQYF.

The rearrangement uses TRBV6-5 and TRBJ2-1; 11 positions match TRBD2. Germline-derived CDR1 and CDR2 are MNHEY and SVGAGI. V lost 10 bases, J lost 4 bases, and 3 bases stayed unmatched. CDR3 length: 13 amino acids. This chain's CDR3 is CATRLAGYNEQFF. For the CDR3, the DNA is TGTGCCACCCGACTAGCGGGGTACAATGAGCAGTTCTTC.

The chain uses TRBV10-3 and TRBJ2-7; D possibly corresponds to TRBD2 (6 bases). V gave up 5 bases and J gave up 5 bases, with 7 bases separating them. This CDR3 comprises 11 residues. CDR1 and CDR2 (germline): ENHRY, SYGVKD. For the CDR3, the DNA is TGTGCCATCAGTAGGGAGGACGAGCAGTACTTC. This sequence encodes CAISREDEQYF.

This clonotype was recorded a few times. This chain uses TRBV9 with TRBJ2-1, with 13 bases lining up with TRBD2. Germline lookup yields CDR1 SGDLS and CDR2 YYNGEE. This CDR3 has 16 residues. V shed 0 bases and J 8 bases; nucleotides not matched to a gene: 5. CDR3 in DNA: TGTGCCAGCAGCGTAGGCGGACTAGCGGGAGTGGATGAGCAGTTCTTC. This translates into CASSVGGLAGVDEQFF.

On this clonotype: One end of the junction does not line up with germline, which may come from a read error. The genes are TRBV25-1 and TRBJ2-6; weak D call: TRBD2 (6 bases). There are 15 residues in the CDR3. Germline CDR1 and CDR2: MGHDK and SYGVNS. The CDR3 spells CASREGSSGANVRTF. CDR3 DNA sequence: TGTGCCAGCAGGGAGGGTAGCTCTGGGGCCAACGTCCGGACTTTC.

To note about this clonotype: Sequence at one end of the junction differs from germline and may be a read error. This chain links TRBV20-1 with TRBJ2-3, with D tentatively TRBD2 (5 bases). The CDR3 is 14 residues long. From germline, CDR1 is DFQATT and CDR2 SNEGSKA (reference sequence). CDR3 nucleotide sequence: TGCGGTGCTAGCTCCGGTCTGAGCACAGATACGCAGTATTTT. Protein product: CGASSGLSTDTQYF.

The chain recombines TRBV20-1 with TRBJ2-1; 8 nucleotides agree with TRBD2. The V gene's germline CDR1 is DFQATT and CDR2 SNEGSKA (reference sequence). The CDR3 is 15 amino acids. V lost 4 bases and J lost 7; bases outside the gene matches: 12. CDR3 sequence reads: CSATSREGLGNEQFF. The CDR3 region has the DNA TGCAGTGCTACCTCTCGGGAGGGCCTCGGGAATGAGCAGTTCTTC.

This clonotype was observed a few times. The chain employs TRBV29-1 and TRBJ2-4; 12 bases map to TRBD2. The V gene end was trimmed by 4 bases and the J gene end by 3 bases; junction bases not matched to a gene: 1. The CDR3 covers 14 residues. In germline, CDR1 is SQVTM, CDR2 ANQGSEA. CDR3 in amino acids: CSVGLAGDKNIQYF. CDR3 sequence (DNA): TGCAGCGTTGGACTAGCGGGAGACAAAAACATTCAGTACTTC. Variable domain in full (rest from reference TRBV29-1 and TRBJ2-4): SAVISQKPSRDICQRGTSLTIQCQVDSQVTMMFWYRQQPGQSLTLIATANQGSEATYESGFVIDKFPISRPNLTFSTLTVSNMSPEDSSIYLCSVGLAGDKNIQYFGAGTRLSVL.